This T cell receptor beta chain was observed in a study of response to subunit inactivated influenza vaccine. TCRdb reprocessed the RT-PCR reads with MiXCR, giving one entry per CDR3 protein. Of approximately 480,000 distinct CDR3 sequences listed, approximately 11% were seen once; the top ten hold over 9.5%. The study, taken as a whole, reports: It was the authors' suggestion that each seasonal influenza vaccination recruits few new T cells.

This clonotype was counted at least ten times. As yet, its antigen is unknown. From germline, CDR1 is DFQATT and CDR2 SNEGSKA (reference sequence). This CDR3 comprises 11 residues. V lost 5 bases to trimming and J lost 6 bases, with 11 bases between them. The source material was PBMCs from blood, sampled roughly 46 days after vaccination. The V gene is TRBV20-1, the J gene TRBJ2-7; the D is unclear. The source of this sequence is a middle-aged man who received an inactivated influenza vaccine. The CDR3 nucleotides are TGCAGTGCTCGGCCCTCCCTCGAGCAGTACTTC. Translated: CSARPSLEQYF.